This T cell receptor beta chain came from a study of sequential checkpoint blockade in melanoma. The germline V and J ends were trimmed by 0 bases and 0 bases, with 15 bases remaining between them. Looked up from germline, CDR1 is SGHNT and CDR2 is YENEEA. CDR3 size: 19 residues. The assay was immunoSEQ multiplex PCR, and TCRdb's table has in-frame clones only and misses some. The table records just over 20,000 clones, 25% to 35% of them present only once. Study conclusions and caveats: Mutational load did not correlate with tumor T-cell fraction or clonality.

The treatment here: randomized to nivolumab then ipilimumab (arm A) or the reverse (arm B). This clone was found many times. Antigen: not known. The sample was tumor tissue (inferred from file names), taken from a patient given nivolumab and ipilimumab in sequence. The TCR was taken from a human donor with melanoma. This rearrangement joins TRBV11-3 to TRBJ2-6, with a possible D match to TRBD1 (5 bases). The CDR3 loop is CASSLDIVRENSGANVLTF. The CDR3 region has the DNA TGTGCCAGCAGCTTAGATATCGTCAGGGAAAACTCTGGGGCCAACGTCCTGACTTTC.